This T cell receptor (beta chain) originates from a study of radiotherapy plus CTLA-4 blockade in lung cancer (dated by TCRdb to 2016 to 2018). For the wider study: Objective responses occurred in around 19% of enrolled patients, and 30% to 40% achieved disease control.

Note on this clone: Its antigen is unknown. Sequence at one end of the junction differs from germline and may be a read error. Other DNA sequences in the same sample also yield this CDR3.

The CDR1 and CDR2 encoded by the germline V gene are SNHLY and FYNNEI. The CDR3 covers 16 residues, taking in both the cysteine and the phenylalanine. CDR3 DNA is the only sequence kept; it has 48 bases, read in frame from the first base. General study outcomes and caveats: After treatment with radiotherapy and ipilimumab, TCR clones that originated in tumors expanded in peripheral blood. The strongest predictors of response, as reported, were early dynamic changes in blood T cell clones along with a rise in serum interferon-beta after radiation.

The study evaluated CTLA-4 blockade (ipilimumab) given together with focal radiation therapy in patients who had chemo-refractory metastatic non-small-cell lung cancer. The library relied on the immunoSEQ multiplex PCR assay. In its TCRdb copy, this immuneACCESS table keeps in-frame sequences only and misses some clones. Where compared with another copy, unresolved V genes explain less than half of these, and the others have no known cause. The sample profile shows 45,000 to 55,000 clones; 65% to 90% of them were found once. The ten top clones hold about 17% of the sample. Sequenced here: peripheral blood, sampled from a patient treated with radiotherapy plus ipilimumab. This receptor was identified in a human donor with non-small cell lung cancer that progressed on radiotherapy plus ipilimumab. Some clones in this sample may be carry-over from other donors' samples. The chain couples TRBV2 to TRBJ2-2; TRBD1 is a weak D gene call, 5 bases matching. The DNA is as follows: TGTGCCAGCAGTGCCGGAAAGGGGCGGACGACCGGAGAGCTGTTTTTT. This sequence encodes CASSAGKGRTTGELFF.